A single sample gave rise to the 6 T cell receptor beta chains below, sequenced in a study of blood T cells in healthy people across ages. Together with a sample-barcoded 5' primer, a J-beta primer mix was included in a second PCR lasting roughly 6 to 12 cycles. TCRdb reprocessed the 5' RACE reads with MiXCR, giving one entry per CDR3 protein. The sample lists about 770,000 distinct CDR3 sequences, roughly 44% occurring once. The material sequenced was blood. The receptors originated from a man aged 55-75 years in good health.

Notes on this clonotype: One end of the junction fails to match germline, which may point to a read error. The V and J genes are TRBV24-1 and TRBJ2-3; a weak D match, TRBD2 (7 bases). Germline values: CDR1 KGHDR, CDR2 SFDVKD. The CDR3 loop spans 16 amino acids. CDR3 region: CAASEGGLGSTDTQYF. CDR3 bases: TGTGCCGCCAGTGAGGGGGGGCTGGGAAGCACAGATACGCAGTATTTT.

This chain links TRBV18 with TRBJ2-3; the D is unclear. Trimming shortened V by 6 bases and J by 2 bases, and 6 bases separated the two germline ends. This CDR3 region has 12 residues. Per the germline V gene, CDR1 is KGHSH and CDR2 is LQKENI. DNA for the CDR3: TGTGCCAGCTCGACTGACACAGATACGCAGTATTTT. Translating it yields CASSTDTDTQYF.

This chain connects TRBV12-3 or TRBV12-4 to TRBJ2-5; the match to TRBD2 covers 10 bases. The CDR3 is 15 amino acids. V lost 3 bases, J lost 3 bases, and 4 bases stayed unmatched. DNA for the CDR3: TGTGCCAGCAGTTTTGGACTAGCGGATAAAGAGACCCAGTACTTC. Its translation is CASSFGLADKETQYF.

The rearrangement uses TRBV12-3 or TRBV12-4 and TRBJ1-5; D gene uncertain. This CDR3 is 15 amino acids long. Deletions cut 3 bases from V and 0 bases from J, with 9 bases between. The CDR3 region has the DNA TGTGCCAGCAGTTTGGTCACGCATAGCAATCAGCCCCAGCATTTT. It encodes CASSLVTHSNQPQHF.

This clonotype was detected many times. This sequence joins TRBV4-3 and TRBJ2-5, with unresolved D. The CDR3 runs 13 residues. V was pared by 1 base and J by 5 bases, with 8 bases between. Germline CDR1 reads LGHNA; CDR2 reads YSLEER. The CDR3 nucleotides read TGCGCCAGCAGCCAAGGCCAGGCGGAGACCCAGTACTTC. Translation gives CASSQGQAETQYF.

In the case of this clonotype: An end of the junction does not agree with germline; a read error may underlie this. The chain is built from TRBV5-6 and TRBJ1-2; D gene ambiguous. Germline V gene sequence: CDR1 SGHDT, CDR2 YYEEEE. The CDR3 extends over 11 amino acids. The DNA for the CDR3 is TGTGCCATCAGCCCCGGGGTTGGCTACACCTTC. Amino acid sequence: CAISPGVGYTF. The variable domain in full, completed from reference TRBV5-6 and TRBJ1-2, reads DAGVTQSPTHLIKTRGQQVTLRCSPKSGHDTVSWYQQALGQGPQFIFQYYEEEERQRGNFPDRFSGHQFPNYSSELNVNALLLGDSALYLCAISPGVGYTFGSGTRLTVV.